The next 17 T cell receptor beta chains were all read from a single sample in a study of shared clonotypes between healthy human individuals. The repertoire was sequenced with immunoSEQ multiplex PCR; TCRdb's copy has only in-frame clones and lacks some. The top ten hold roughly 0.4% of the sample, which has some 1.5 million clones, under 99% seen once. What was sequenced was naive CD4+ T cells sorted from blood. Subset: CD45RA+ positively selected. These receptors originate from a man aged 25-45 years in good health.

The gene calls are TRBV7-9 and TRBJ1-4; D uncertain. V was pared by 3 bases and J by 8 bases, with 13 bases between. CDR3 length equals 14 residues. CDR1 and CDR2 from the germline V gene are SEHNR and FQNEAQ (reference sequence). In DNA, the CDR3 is TGTGCCAGCAGCTTGGGAAGTTCGCAAGAAAAACTGTTTTTT. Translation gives CASSLGSSQEKLFF. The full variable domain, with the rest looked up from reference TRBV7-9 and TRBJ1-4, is DTGVSQNPRHKITKRGQNVTFRCDPISEHNRLYWYRQTLGQGPEFLTYFQNEAQLEKSRLLSDRFSAERPKGSFSTLEIQRTEQGDSAMYLCASSLGSSQEKLFFGSGTQLSVL.

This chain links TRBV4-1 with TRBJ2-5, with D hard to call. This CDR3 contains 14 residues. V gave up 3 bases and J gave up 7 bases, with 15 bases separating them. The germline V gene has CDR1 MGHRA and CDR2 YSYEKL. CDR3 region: CASSQRSADGTQYF. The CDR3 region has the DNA TGCGCCAGCAGCCAGAGATCGGCCGATGGGACCCAGTACTTC.

CDR3 protein: CASSKQSGPDSSYEQYF. As DNA, the CDR3 is TGTGCCAGCAGCAAGCAAAGCGGACCCGATAGCTCCTACGAGCAGTACTTC. V gene TRBV11-2 combines with J gene TRBJ2-7; the D gene is possibly TRBD2 (5 bases). Germline assignment: CDR1 SGHAT and CDR2 FQNNGV. This CDR3 has 17 residues. Trimming pared 5 bases from V and 0 bases from J, leaving 20 bases between.

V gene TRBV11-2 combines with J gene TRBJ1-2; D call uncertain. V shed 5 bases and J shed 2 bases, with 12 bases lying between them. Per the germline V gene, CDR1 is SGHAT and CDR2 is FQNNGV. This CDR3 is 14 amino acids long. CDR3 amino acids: CASSPTDTNYGYTF. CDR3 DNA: TGTGCCAGCAGCCCTACAGACACCAACTATGGCTACACCTTC.

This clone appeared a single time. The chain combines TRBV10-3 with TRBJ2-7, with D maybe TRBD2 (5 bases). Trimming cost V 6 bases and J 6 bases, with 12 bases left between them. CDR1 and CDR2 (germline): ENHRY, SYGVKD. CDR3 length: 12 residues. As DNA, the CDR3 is TGTGCCATCAGGAACCGGGAAGCCGAGCAGTACTTC. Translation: CAIRNREAEQYF.

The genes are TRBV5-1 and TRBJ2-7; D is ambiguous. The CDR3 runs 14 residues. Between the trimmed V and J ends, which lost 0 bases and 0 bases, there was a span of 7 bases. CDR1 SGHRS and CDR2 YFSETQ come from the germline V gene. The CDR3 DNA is TGCGCCAGCAGCTTGGATAGCCACTCCTACGAGCAGTACTTC. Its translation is CASSLDSHSYEQYF.

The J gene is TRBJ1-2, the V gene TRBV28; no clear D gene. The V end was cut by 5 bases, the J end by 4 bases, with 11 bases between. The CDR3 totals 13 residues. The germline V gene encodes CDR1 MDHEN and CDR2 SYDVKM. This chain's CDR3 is CASSTLSTYGYTF. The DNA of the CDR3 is TGTGCCAGCAGTACTCTAAGTACCTATGGCTACACCTTC.

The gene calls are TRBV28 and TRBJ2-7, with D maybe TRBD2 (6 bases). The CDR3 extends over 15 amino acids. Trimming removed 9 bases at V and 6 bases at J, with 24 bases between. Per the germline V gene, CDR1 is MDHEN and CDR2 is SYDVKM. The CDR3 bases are TGTGCCAGTAGAGACCGAACGGGAGATGTCAGCGAGCAGTACTTC. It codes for CASRDRTGDVSEQYF.

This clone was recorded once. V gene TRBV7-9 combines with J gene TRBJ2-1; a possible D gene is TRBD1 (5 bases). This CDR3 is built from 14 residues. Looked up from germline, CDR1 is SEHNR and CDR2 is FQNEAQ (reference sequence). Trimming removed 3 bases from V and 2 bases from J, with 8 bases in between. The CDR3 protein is CASSFAGTYNEQFF. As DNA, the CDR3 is TGTGCCAGCAGCTTCGCAGGGACCTACAATGAGCAGTTCTTC.

The DNA for the CDR3 is TGTGCCAGCAGCTTAGGGGGCTTACAGGAGCAGTACTTC. It translates to CASSLGGLQEQYF. The chain recombines TRBV5-5 with TRBJ2-7, with 7 positions matching TRBD1. In germline, CDR1 is SGHKS, CDR2 YYEKEE (reference sequence). The CDR3 runs 13 residues. The V segment lost 2 bases and the J segment 7 bases; nucleotides outside the gene matches: 6.

The CDR3 region is CASRTLGHSENYGYTF. For the CDR3, the DNA is TGTGCCAGCAGGACCCTGGGACACTCCGAAAACTATGGCTACACCTTC. V and J are TRBV27 and TRBJ1-2; weak D call: TRBD1 (6 bases). V was pared by 6 bases and J by 2 bases, with 19 bases between. The CDR3 has 16 residues. The germline gives CDR1 MNHEY, CDR2 SMNVEV (reference sequence).

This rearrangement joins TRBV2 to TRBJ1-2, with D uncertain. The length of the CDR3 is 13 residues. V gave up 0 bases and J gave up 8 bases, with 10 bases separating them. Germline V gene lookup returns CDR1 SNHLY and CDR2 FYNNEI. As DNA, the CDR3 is TGTGCCAGCAGTGAAGCTCAGATCAAGGGCTACACCTTC. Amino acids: CASSEAQIKGYTF.

In nucleotides, the CDR3 is TGTGCCAGCAGCTTAGGGCAGTGGCCAGTGAGCTCCTACGAGCAGTACTTC. Translating gives CASSLGQWPVSSYEQYF. The gene calls are TRBV11-2 and TRBJ2-7; D not resolved. Germline loops: CDR1 SGHAT, CDR2 FQNNGV. The V end lost 1 base, the J end lost 0 bases, and 16 bases lay between the germline ends. The CDR3 contains 17 residues.

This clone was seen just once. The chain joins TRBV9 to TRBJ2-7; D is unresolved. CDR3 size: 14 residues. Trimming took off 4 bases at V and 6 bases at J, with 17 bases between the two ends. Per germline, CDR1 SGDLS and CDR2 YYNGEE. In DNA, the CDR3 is TGTGCCAGCAGCCCACAGACCGTTCTTGGCGAGCAGTACTTC. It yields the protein CASSPQTVLGEQYF.

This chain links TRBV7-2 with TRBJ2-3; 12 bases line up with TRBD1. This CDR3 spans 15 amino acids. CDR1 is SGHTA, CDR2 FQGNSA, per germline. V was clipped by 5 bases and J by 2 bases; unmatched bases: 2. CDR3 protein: CASSRDRGHTDTQYF. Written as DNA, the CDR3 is TGTGCCAGCAGCCGGGACAGGGGGCACACAGATACGCAGTATTTT.

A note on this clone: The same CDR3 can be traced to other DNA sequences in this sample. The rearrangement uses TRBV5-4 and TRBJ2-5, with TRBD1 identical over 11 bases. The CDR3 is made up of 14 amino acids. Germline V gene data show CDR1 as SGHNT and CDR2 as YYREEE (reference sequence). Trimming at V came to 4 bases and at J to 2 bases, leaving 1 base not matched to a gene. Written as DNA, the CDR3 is TGTGCCAGCAGCAGGGACAGGGGGCAAGAGACCCAGTACTTC. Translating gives CASSRDRGQETQYF.

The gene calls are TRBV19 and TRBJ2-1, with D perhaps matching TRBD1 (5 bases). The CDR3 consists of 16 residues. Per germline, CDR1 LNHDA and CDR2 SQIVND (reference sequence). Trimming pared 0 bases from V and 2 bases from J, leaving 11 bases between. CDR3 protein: CASSIDRAGPYNEQFF. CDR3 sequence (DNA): TGTGCCAGTAGTATAGATCGGGCAGGGCCCTACAATGAGCAGTTCTTC.